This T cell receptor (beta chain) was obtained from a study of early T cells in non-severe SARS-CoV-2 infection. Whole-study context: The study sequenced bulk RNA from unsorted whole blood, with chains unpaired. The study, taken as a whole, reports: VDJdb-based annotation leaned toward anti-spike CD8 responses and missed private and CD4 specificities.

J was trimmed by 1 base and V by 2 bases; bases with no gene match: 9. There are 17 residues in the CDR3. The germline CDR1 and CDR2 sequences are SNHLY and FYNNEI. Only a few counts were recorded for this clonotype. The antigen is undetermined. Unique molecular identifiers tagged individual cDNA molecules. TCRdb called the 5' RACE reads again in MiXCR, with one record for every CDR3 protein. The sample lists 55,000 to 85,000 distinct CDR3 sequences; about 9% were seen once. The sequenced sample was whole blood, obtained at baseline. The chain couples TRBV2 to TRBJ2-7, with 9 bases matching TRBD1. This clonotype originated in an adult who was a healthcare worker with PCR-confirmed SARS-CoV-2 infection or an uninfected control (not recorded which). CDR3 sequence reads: CASSERKWDRVSYEQYF. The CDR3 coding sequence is TGTGCCAGCAGTGAAAGGAAATGGGACAGGGTATCCTACGAGCAGTACTTC.